The TCR beta chain described here comes from a study of identical twins. This clonotype was seen a handful of times. Its antigen remains unidentified. V gave up 4 bases and J gave up 0 bases, with 20 bases separating them. The CDR3 runs 17 residues. Germline CDR1 SGHKS, CDR2 YYEKEE (reference sequence). Study outcomes and limitations: It was out-of-frame TCR alpha sharing in monozygotic twins that models underestimated. Zero-insertion analyses were open to partial confounding by invariant MAIT and iNKT cells.

One entry per CDR3 protein, called by TCRdb with MiXCR from the 5' RACE reads. Among under 450,000 distinct CDR3 sequences listed, approximately 17% were seen once. Sample: naive T cells sorted from blood. The chain couples TRBV5-5 to TRBJ2-7; the D gene is possibly TRBD2 (6 bases). The TCR sequence derives from a man in his forties or fifties in good health. The CDR3 region is CASSEDPGTHLSYEQYF. Written as DNA, the CDR3 is TGTGCCAGCAGCGAGGATCCCGGGACTCATCTCTCCTACGAGCAGTACTTC.